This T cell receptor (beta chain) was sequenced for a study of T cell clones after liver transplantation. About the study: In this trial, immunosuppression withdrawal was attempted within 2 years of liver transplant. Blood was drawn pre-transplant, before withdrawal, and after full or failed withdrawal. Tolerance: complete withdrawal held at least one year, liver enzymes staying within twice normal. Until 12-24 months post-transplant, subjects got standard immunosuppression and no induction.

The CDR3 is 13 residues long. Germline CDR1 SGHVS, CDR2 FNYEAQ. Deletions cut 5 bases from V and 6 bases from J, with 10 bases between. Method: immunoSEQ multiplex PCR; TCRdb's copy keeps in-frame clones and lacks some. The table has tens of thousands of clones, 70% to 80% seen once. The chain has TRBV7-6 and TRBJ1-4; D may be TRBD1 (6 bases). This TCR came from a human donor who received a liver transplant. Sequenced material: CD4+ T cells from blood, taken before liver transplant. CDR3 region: CASSQRTDEKLFF. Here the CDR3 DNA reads TGTGCCAGCAGCCAAAGGACAGATGAAAAACTGTTTTTT.